The present T cell receptor (beta chain) was sequenced within a study of metastatic and nonmetastatic thyroid tumors. Whole-study findings and limits: Within blood and tumor, benign nodules reportedly had significantly lower TCR beta diversity than malignant thyroid tumors did.

MiXCR reprocessed the PCR reads for TCRdb. The table shows some 19,000 clones, with about 28% occurring only once. Points on this clone: What it recognizes is unknown.

All patients were treatment-naive before thyroid surgery. V lost 0 bases and J 2 bases, leaving 9 bases between the germline ends. The CDR3 runs to 14 residues. Germline V CDR1 and CDR2: SGHRS, YFSETQ. This TCR was sampled from a female donor with papillary thyroid cancer or a benign thyroid nodule (not recorded which). Some clones in this sample may be carry-over from other donors' samples. What was sequenced was tumor tissue. This sequence joins TRBV5-1 and TRBJ2-7, with a tentative D call TRBD2 (6 bases). Here the CDR3 DNA reads TGCGCCAGCAGCTTGGGGAGACTAGCCTACGAGCAGTACTTC. Encoded protein: CASSLGRLAYEQYF.